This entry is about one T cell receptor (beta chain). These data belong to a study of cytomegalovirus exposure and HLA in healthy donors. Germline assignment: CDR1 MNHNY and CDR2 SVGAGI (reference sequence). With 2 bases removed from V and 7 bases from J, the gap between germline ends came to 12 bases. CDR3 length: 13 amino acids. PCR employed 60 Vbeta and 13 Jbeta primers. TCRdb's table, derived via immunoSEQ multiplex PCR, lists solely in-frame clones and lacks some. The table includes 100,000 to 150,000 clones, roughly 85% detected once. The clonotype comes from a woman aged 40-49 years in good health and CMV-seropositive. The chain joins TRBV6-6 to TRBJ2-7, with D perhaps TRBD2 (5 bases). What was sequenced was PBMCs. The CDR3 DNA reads TGTGCCAGCAGTTACGATCTATCGGGGGAGCAGTACTTC. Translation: CASSYDLSGEQYF.